The 17 T cell receptor beta chains in this list originate from one sample, sequenced in a study of CD8 T cells in Susac syndrome. Random hexamers were used to reverse transcribe about 0.5 to 1 ug of RNA. TCRdb used MiXCR to reprocess the immunoSEQ multiplex PCR reads, holding one entry per CDR3 protein. The table lists about 170,000 distinct CDR3 sequences, approximately 95% of them singletons, with roughly 0.094% in the top ten. Sequencing used CD4+ T cells from PBMCs. These receptors were taken from a human donor with multiple sclerosis.

This chain links TRBV4-1 with TRBJ2-7; 9 bases line up with TRBD2. V was pared by 4 bases and J by 1 base, with 5 bases of the junction left unmatched. CDR3 length: 15 amino acids. In germline, CDR1 is MGHRA, CDR2 YSYEKL. The CDR3 reads CASSPTSGPSYEQYF. CDR3 in DNA: TGCGCCAGCAGCCCGACTAGCGGACCTTCCTACGAGCAGTACTTC.

As to this clonotype: Compared with germline, one end of the junction differs, possibly owing to a read error. This chain connects TRBV5-1 to TRBJ2-1; tentatively, D is TRBD1 (7 bases). The CDR3 is 13 amino acids. CDR1 is SGHRS and CDR2 is YFSETQ in the germline V gene. CDR3 loop: CASGPGDGTVEVF. As DNA, the CDR3 is TGCGCCAGCGGTCCGGGGGATGGGACAGTAGAAGTCTTC.

Note on this clonotype: At one end, the junction sequence differs from germline, possibly due to a read error. The gene calls are TRBV18 and TRBJ1-6; a possible D gene is TRBD1 (6 bases). Per germline, CDR1 KGHSH and CDR2 LQKENI. This CDR3 spans 13 amino acids. In DNA form, the CDR3 reads TGTGCCAGCTCACCCAGCGGGATAGACAGGACTATCTTT. It is translated as CASSPSGIDRTIF.

V and J are TRBV4-1 and TRBJ2-7; a possible D gene is TRBD1 (5 bases). Germline CDR1 and CDR2: MGHRA and YSYEKL. Deletions cut 3 bases from V and 5 bases from J, with 11 bases between. This CDR3 region has 13 residues. CDR3 in amino acids: CASSHPGKDEQYF. The CDR3 DNA is TGCGCCAGCAGCCACCCAGGGAAGGACGAGCAGTACTTC.

This clonotype was recorded once. The chain uses TRBV4-1 and TRBJ2-3; 8 positions agree with TRBD2. This CDR3 contains 19 residues. Germline trimming cut 0 bases from V and 3 bases from J; bases unmatched to any gene: 14. Germline-derived CDR1 and CDR2 are MGHRA and YSYEKL. CDR3 in amino acids: CASSQDPGAGERGTDTQYF. The CDR3 DNA reads TGCGCCAGCAGCCAAGATCCAGGAGCGGGGGAAAGAGGGACAGATACGCAGTATTTT.

The chain is built from TRBV29-1 and TRBJ2-1; D may match TRBD1 or TRBD2 (6 bases each). The V gene lost 7 bases and the J gene lost 0 bases, with 16 bases spanning the gap. CDR1 is SQVTM, CDR2 ANQGSEA, per germline. CDR3 length: 15 amino acids. In nucleotides, the CDR3 is TGCAGCGCCCGAGGAGGGGGTAGCTCCTACAATGAGCAGTTCTTC. Its protein is CSARGGGSSYNEQFF.

The rearrangement joins TRBV20-1 to TRBJ1-2; maybe TRBD1 (5 bases). Germline values: CDR1 DFQATT, CDR2 SNEGSKA (reference sequence). This CDR3 spans 14 amino acids. Deletions cut 1 base from V and 0 bases from J, with 9 bases between. The DNA for the CDR3 is TGCAGTGCTAGAGTCATGGGGGCTAACTATGGCTACACCTTC. This sequence encodes CSARVMGANYGYTF.

The chain is built from TRBV12-3 or TRBV12-4 and TRBJ2-7, with D tentatively TRBD1 (6 bases). This CDR3 has 14 amino acids. V lost 3 bases to trimming and J lost 0 bases, with 9 bases between them. The CDR3 DNA follows: TGTGCCAGCAGTTTTGACAGGAACTCCTACGAGCAGTACTTC. Protein product: CASSFDRNSYEQYF.

This chain uses TRBV27 with TRBJ2-2, with TRBD1 matching 10 bases. V lost 8 bases to trimming and J lost 5 bases; unmatched junction nucleotides: 8. This CDR3 is built from 15 residues. The germline V gene encodes CDR1 MNHEY and CDR2 SMNVEV (reference sequence). The CDR3 reads CASAGQGEYTGELFF. Here the CDR3 DNA reads TGTGCCAGCGCCGGACAGGGGGAGTATACCGGGGAGCTGTTTTTT.

The J gene is TRBJ1-2, the V gene TRBV5-1, with 7 bases fitting TRBD1. The CDR3 has 15 residues. Germline V CDR1 and CDR2: SGHRS, YFSETQ. Trimming cost V 0 bases and J 4 bases; bases outside gene matches: 6. The CDR3 here is CASSLARTGTYGYTF. As DNA, the CDR3 is TGCGCCAGCAGCTTGGCCCGGACAGGCACCTATGGCTACACCTTC.

V gene TRBV5-4 combines with J gene TRBJ2-4; the D gene is possibly TRBD2 (5 bases). This CDR3 is built from 14 residues. With 2 bases removed from V and 6 bases from J, the gap between germline ends came to 12 bases. Germline lookup yields CDR1 SGHNT and CDR2 YYREEE (reference sequence). The CDR3 DNA reads TGTGCCAGCAGCTTTCCGGGGATTAGAAACATTCAGTACTTC. This codes for CASSFPGIRNIQYF.

The J gene is TRBJ1-2, the V gene TRBV19, with 7 bases lining up with TRBD1. In germline, CDR1 is LNHDA, CDR2 SQIVND (reference sequence). The CDR3 is 15 residues long. V shed 5 bases and J 4 bases; nucleotides not matched to a gene: 10. CDR3 DNA: TGTGCCAGTAGTTCCGGGACAGTTACTTCCTATGGCTACACCTTC. Protein: CASSSGTVTSYGYTF.

J is TRBJ1-1 and V is TRBV9, with 7 bases aligning to TRBD1. This CDR3 comprises 15 residues. Germline V CDR1 and CDR2: SGDLS, YYNGEE. The ends lost 7 bases at V and 0 bases at J; junction bases unmatched: 9. The CDR3 is CASSPGGGMNTEAFF. CDR3 sequence (DNA): TGTGCCAGCTCCCCAGGGGGGGGCATGAACACTGAAGCTTTCTTT.

The rearrangement uses TRBV18 and TRBJ2-5; no clear D gene. The CDR3 consists of 14 residues. Trimming took 1 base from V and 4 from J, leaving 10 bases between them. Germline loops: CDR1 KGHSH, CDR2 LQKENI. CDR3 protein: CASSPRIEGETQYF. The CDR3 coding sequence is TGTGCCAGCTCACCACGGATAGAAGGAGAGACCCAGTACTTC.

In its sample, this clonotype was seen once. The V gene is TRBV12-3 or TRBV12-4, the J gene TRBJ2-1; the D gene is possibly TRBD1 (6 bases). The CDR3 extends over 14 amino acids. V was trimmed by 7 bases and J by 7 bases, leaving 17 bases between them. As DNA, the CDR3 is TGTGCCAGCATTCGGGGAAGGGGGTCAAATGAGCAGTTCTTC. Translated: CASIRGRGSNEQFF.

This chain links TRBV18 with TRBJ2-5, with D perhaps matching TRBD2 (6 bases). Per the germline V gene, CDR1 is KGHSH and CDR2 is LQKENI. The CDR3 totals 14 residues. Trimming left V 3 bases short and J 4 bases short, with 12 bases between. CDR3 protein: CASSPGAGGETQYF. The CDR3 DNA follows: TGTGCCAGCTCACCTGGGGCCGGGGGAGAGACCCAGTACTTC. The whole variable domain, filled in from reference TRBV18 and TRBJ2-5, reads NAGVMQNPRHLVRRRGQEARLRCSPMKGHSHVYWYRQLPEEGLKFMVYLQKENIIDESGMPKERFSAEFPKEGPSILRIQQVVRGDSAAYFCASSPGAGGETQYFGPGTRLLVL.

This CDR3 reads CASSLTGTEEAFF. DNA of the CDR3: TGTGCCAGCAGCTTAACGGGTACAGAGGAAGCTTTCTTT. The J gene is TRBJ1-1, the V gene TRBV7-3; D unresolved. Per the germline V gene, CDR1 is SGHTA and CDR2 is FQGTGA. The V gene lost 0 bases and the J gene lost 8 bases, with 10 bases spanning the gap. CDR3 length: 13 residues.